These 11 T cell receptor beta chains were all obtained from the same sample, sequenced in a study of tumor and adjacent non-tumor tissue in lung cancer. The template was RNA from unsorted bulk tissue. This non-tumor lung sample came from over 3 cm beyond the tumor edge. The library came from three nested PCR rounds adapted from ARM-PCR protocols. TCRdb ran MiXCR on the multiplex PCR reads and lists one entry per CDR3 protein. The sample consists of approximately 47,000 distinct CDR3 sequences, about two thirds of them appearing once. The source material was distant non-tumor lung tissue. These receptors all stem from a woman in her seventies with non-small cell lung cancer.

This clonotype qualifies as medium-sized. V usage is TRBV29-1 and J usage is TRBJ2-1; D possibly corresponds to TRBD2 (5 bases). V gave up 3 bases and J gave up 5 bases, with 11 bases separating them. Germline lookup yields CDR1 SQVTM and CDR2 ANQGSEA. CDR3 length equals 13 residues. For the CDR3, the DNA is TGCAGCGTTGAGTATTGGGAGAACAATGAGCAGTTCTTC. Its protein is CSVEYWENNEQFF.

About this clonotype: Its ends do not fully match the called genes, so a read error is possible. The chain links TRBV4-2 to TRBJ2-1, with 8 bases matching TRBD1. Germline V CDR1 and CDR2: LGHNA, YNFKEQ. CDR3 length: 14 residues. CDR3 residues: CANSQAAGGGEQFF. The DNA of the CDR3 is TGTGCCAACAGCCAAGCCGCAGGGGGCGGGGAACAGTTCTTC.

The chain couples TRBV20-1 to TRBJ2-7, with 11 bases matching TRBD2. Losses at the gene ends were 0 bases for V and 0 bases for J; bases not matched to a gene: 1. Germline CDR1 DFQATT, CDR2 SNEGSKA (reference sequence). This CDR3 has 15 residues. The CDR3 is CSARDTSGSSYEQYF. The DNA of the CDR3 is TGCAGTGCTAGAGATACTAGCGGGAGCTCCTACGAGCAGTACTTC.

Concerning this clonotype: An end of the junction does not agree with germline; a read error may underlie this. The rearrangement joins TRBV13 to TRBJ2-7; a weak D match, TRBD1 (5 bases). The germline gives CDR1 PRHDT, CDR2 FYEKMQ (reference sequence). The CDR3 is 14 amino acids. The CDR3 region is CGSSPQGDSYEQYF. CDR3 nucleotides: TGTGGCAGCAGCCCACAAGGGGACTCCTACGAGCAGTACTTC. Based on the CDR3 plus reference TRBV13 and TRBJ2-7, the full variable domain is AAGVIQSPRHLIKEKRETATLKCYPIPRHDTVYWYQQGPGQDPQFLISFYEKMQSDKGSIPDRFSAQQFSDYHSELNMSSLELGDSALYFCGSSPQGDSYEQYFGPGTRLTVT.

There are many counts of this clonotype. This rearrangement joins TRBV20-1 to TRBJ2-5; 13 bases map to TRBD2. The V segment lost 4 bases and the J segment 4 bases; nucleotides outside the gene matches: 3. The germline CDR1 and CDR2 sequences are DFQATT and SNEGSKA (reference sequence). The CDR3 loop spans 14 amino acids. The CDR3 region is CSAILAGGGETQYF. DNA of the CDR3: TGCAGTGCTATACTAGCGGGAGGGGGAGAGACCCAGTACTTC.

In the case of this clonotype: The conserved phenylalanine or tryptophan normally closing the CDR3 is absent here, so this likely arose from a read error. This chain links TRBV29-1 with TRBJ2-1; D may be TRBD1 or TRBD2 (5 bases each). Germline CDR1 is SQVTM and CDR2 is ANQGSEA. This CDR3 has 13 amino acids. This CDR3 is CSVKRQDINEQFS. Written as DNA, the CDR3 is TGTAGCGTAAAACGGCAGGACATAAATGAGCAGTTCTCC.

This clonotype was observed a handful of times. The chain recombines TRBV5-1 with TRBJ2-7, with D maybe TRBD1 (6 bases). Germline V gene lookup returns CDR1 SGHRS and CDR2 YFSETQ. Trimming pared 4 bases from V and 8 bases from J, leaving 13 bases between. The CDR3 sequence is 12 residues long. The CDR3 nucleotides read TGCGCCAGCAGCGTAGGGGGAGCCAAGCAGTACTTC. This encodes CASSVGGAKQYF. The variable domain in full, with the rest retrieved from reference TRBV5-1 and TRBJ2-7, is KAGVTQTPRYLIKTRGQQVTLSCSPISGHRSVSWYQQTPGQGLQFLFEYFSETQRNKGNFPGRFSGRQFSNSRSEMNVSTLELGDSALYLCASSVGGAKQYFGPGTRLTVT.

About this clonotype: A much larger clone sits a single nucleotide away, making a read error possible. The genes are TRBV20-1 and TRBJ2-7; D uncertain. This CDR3 is built from 14 residues. Germline CDR1 DFQATT, CDR2 SNEGSKA (reference sequence). V was clipped by 5 bases and J by 1 base, with 15 bases between them. The CDR3 is CSAHFLASSYEQYF. The CDR3 region has the DNA TGCAGTGCTCATTTCTTGGCTAGTTCCTACGAGCAGTACTTC.

This clonotype was observed at least ten times. The V gene is TRBV6-6, the J gene TRBJ2-7; tentatively, D is TRBD1 (7 bases). CDR1 and CDR2 from the germline V gene are MNHNY and SVGAGI (reference sequence). The ends were cut back, 5 bases at V and 6 bases at J, with 11 bases in the middle. The CDR3 covers 12 residues. CDR3 region: CASSRQGGEQYF. CDR3 nucleotide sequence: TGTGCCAGCAGTCGCCAGGGGGGCGAGCAGTACTTC.

This clonotype came up many times. This chain links TRBV6-2 or TRBV6-3 with TRBJ2-1; D gene ambiguous. Trimming pared 1 base from V and 7 bases from J, leaving 11 bases between. Germline loops: CDR1 MNHEY, CDR2 SVGEGT. The CDR3 loop spans 14 amino acids. The CDR3, as DNA: TGTGCCAGCAGTTACTATTCTACCGGGAATGAGCAGTTCTTC. This translates into CASSYYSTGNEQFF.

The CDR3 loop is CSVDLGSGSADTQYF. The CDR3 DNA reads as TGCAGCGTTGACCTAGGTAGCGGGAGTGCAGATACGCAGTATTTT. The V and J genes are TRBV29-1 and TRBJ2-3, with 9 nucleotides matching TRBD2. The CDR3 covers 15 residues. The V segment lost 3 bases and the J segment 4 bases; nucleotides outside the gene matches: 8. Germline V lookup: CDR1 SQVTM, CDR2 ANQGSEA.